One sample yielded the 5 T cell receptor beta chains listed below, sequenced in a study of technical replicates of blood from a few donors. Clones were read by immunoSEQ multiplex PCR, and TCRdb kept only the in-frame ones, dropping some. Seen here are some 74,000 clones, about 97% observed once, and the top ten hold around 0.3%. The sequenced material came from T cells isolated from PBMCs. The origin of the receptors is a human donor in good health.

The chain recombines TRBV5-1 with TRBJ2-7, with D uncertain. The CDR3 has 13 amino acids. The germline CDR1 and CDR2 sequences are SGHRS and YFSETQ. V was trimmed by 0 bases and J by 0 bases, leaving 4 bases between them. The DNA for the CDR3 is TGCGCCAGCAGCTTGGCCGTCTCCTACGAGCAGTACTTC. This codes for CASSLAVSYEQYF.

This chain links TRBV7-2 with TRBJ1-3, with 7 bases lining up with TRBD1. The germline gives CDR1 SGHTA, CDR2 FQGNSA. The J segment lost 4 bases and the V segment lost 4 bases, leaving 7 bases of the junction unmatched. The CDR3 totals 15 residues. The CDR3 DNA sequence: TGTGCCAGCAGCTCGAAGGGGACAGCAGGAAACACCATATATTTT. This sequence encodes CASSSKGTAGNTIYF.

CDR3: CAISAQGEGNQPQHF. The DNA for the CDR3 is TGTGCCATCAGCGCCCAGGGCGAAGGCAATCAGCCCCAGCATTTT. The J gene is TRBJ1-5, the V gene TRBV10-3, with D possibly being TRBD1 (5 bases). The CDR3 has 15 residues. Germline V gives CDR1 ENHRY, CDR2 SYGVKD. Trimming left V 6 bases short and J 2 bases short, with 14 bases between.

The chain joins TRBV11-3 to TRBJ2-1, with TRBD2 matching over 14 bases. V was pared by 3 bases and J by 8 bases, with 6 bases of the junction left unmatched. The CDR3 is made up of 16 amino acids. Germline V gives CDR1 SGHNT, CDR2 YENEEA. CDR3 protein: CASSFGTSGRSDEQFF. As DNA, the CDR3 is TGTGCCAGCAGCTTCGGGACTAGCGGGAGATCCGATGAGCAGTTCTTC.

The chain is built from TRBV4-1 and TRBJ2-7; weak D call: TRBD2 (5 bases). V was pared by 0 bases and J by 5 bases, with 8 bases between. From germline, CDR1 is MGHRA and CDR2 YSYEKL. The CDR3 runs to 13 residues. CDR3: CASSQDGSNEQYF. The CDR3 DNA reads TGCGCCAGCAGCCAAGATGGGAGCAACGAGCAGTACTTC.